A selection of T cell receptor beta chains follows, all from one sample in a study of Tregs in tolerant kidney transplant recipients. Profiling relied on immunoSEQ multiplex PCR, and the TCRdb table lists in-frame clones only, not all of them. The sample shows about 64,000 clones, 87% of them seen only once. Sequenced here: CD4+ T cells from blood (PBMCs), sampled 6 months after the transplant. The origin of the receptors is a human patient who received a combined kidney and bone marrow transplant. Some T cells here may be from the graft donor. Each CDR3 is given with its conserved first and last residue. Fields, in order: D gene, clone size, J gene, V gene, CDR3 DNA, CDR3 protein. D genes are given only for firm matches. Only part of the rows carry a size: once, few, many, or a class if the clone is expanded.

TRBD2	NA	TRBJ2-7	TRBV13	TGTGCCAGCAGCTTAGCCCGCTGGGGCGGGAGGAGCAACGAGCAGTACTTC	CASSLARWGGRSNEQYF
NA	NA	TRBJ2-5	TRBV19	TGTGCCAGTAGTATATCCCAGTGGGAGACCCAGTACTTC	CASSISQWETQYF
TRBD2	NA	TRBJ2-7	TRBV19	TGTGCCAGTAGTCCCGGTCCTAGCGGGGGCTCCTACGAGCAGTACTTC	CASSPGPSGGSYEQYF
TRBD1	NA	TRBJ1-6	TRBV28	TGTGCCAGCAGTTCCCTGACAGGGACCTATAATTCCCCCCTCCACTTT	CASSSLTGTYNSPLHF
NA	NA	TRBJ1-1	TRBV7-9	TGTGCCAGCAGCCTACAGGGAGGGTACACTGAAGCTTTCTTT	CASSLQGGYTEAFF
TRBD2	NA	TRBJ2-7	TRBV7-2	TGTGCCAGCAGCTCTATTCCTAGCGGGGGCTCCTACGAGCAGTACTTC	CASSSIPSGGSYEQYF
TRBD2	NA	TRBJ2-7	TRBV4-2	TGTGCCAGCAGGGTGGCTAGCGGGACCTACGAGCAGTACTTC	CASRVASGTYEQYF
NA	NA	TRBJ2-6	TRBV5-1	TGCGCCTCGGCGGACATAGTCTCTGGGGCCAACGTCCTGACTTTC	CASADIVSGANVLTF
TRBD1	NA	TRBJ1-6	TRBV28	TGTGCCAGCCTAGGGAAAGGACAGGGCAATTCCCCCCTCCACTTT	CASLGKGQGNSPLHF
NA	once	TRBJ2-5	TRBV6-5	TGTGCCAGCAGCCGACACCAACGGGAGACCCAGTACTTC	CASSRHQRETQYF
TRBD1	NA	TRBJ1-6	TRBV7-9	TGTGCCAGCAGCTTACCATTCCCCCGGACAGGGAACTCACCCCTCCACTTT	CASSLPFPRTGNSPLHF
TRBD2	NA	TRBJ2-1	TRBV15	TGTGCCACCAGCAGTTCTAGCGGGAGGGCCTCTGAGCAGTTCTTC	CATSSSSGRASEQFF
TRBD1	NA	TRBJ1-6	TRBV11-2	TGTGCCAGCAGCCAAACGGGACAGGGTGGTTCACCCCTCCACTTT	CASSQTGQGGSPLHF
TRBD1	NA	TRBJ1-2	TRBV4-3	TGCGCCAGCAGCCAAGATGGCGGACAGGGGTATGGCTACACCTTC	CASSQDGGQGYGYTF
TRBD2	NA	TRBJ2-1	TRBV18	TGTGCCAGCTCACCACCGGGACTAGCCTTGAATGAGCAGTTCTTC	CASSPPGLALNEQFF
NA	NA	TRBJ2-1	TRBV5-8	TGTGCCAGCAGCCATGGGGCGGTCTACAATGAGCAGTTCTTC	CASSHGAVYNEQFF
NA	NA	TRBJ1-4	TRBV4-1	TGCGCCAGCAGCCAAGATTTCAGGACTAATGAAAAACTGTTTTTT	CASSQDFRTNEKLFF
NA	few	TRBJ1-1	TRBV6-5	TGTGCCAGCAGATCCCGCCAGGGGAGGAACACTGAAGCTTTCTTT	CASRSRQGRNTEAFF
NA	NA	TRBJ1-2	TRBV28	TGTGCCAGTTCCGGACTAATCTATGGCTACACCTTC	CASSGLIYGYTF
TRBD2	NA	TRBJ2-3	TRBV5-1	TGCGCCAGCAGCTTGGGACTAGCGGGGGGCACAGATACGCAGTATTTT	CASSLGLAGGTDTQYF
TRBD1	few	TRBJ1-3	TRBV10-3	TGTGCCATCAGTGACGCCTTGAATAAGGGACAGATCTCTGGAAACACCATATATTTT	CAISDALNKGQISGNTIYF
TRBD1	NA	TRBJ1-1	TRBV5-1	TGCGCCAGCAGACTGGGGGACAGAGACATGAACACTGAAGCTTTCTTT	CASRLGDRDMNTEAFF
NA	once	TRBJ2-2	TRBV19	TGTGCCAGTACCCCCTTCTCAGGGGGGACCGGGGAGCTGTTTTTT	CASTPFSGGTGELFF
TRBD2	NA	TRBJ2-3	TRBV6-5	TGTGCCAGCAGTGTAGCGGGAGTTAAAGATACGCAGTATTTT	CASSVAGVKDTQYF